The clone carrying this T cell receptor (beta chain) occurred many times. Antigen specificity is unknown. Listed TCR primers and previously described methods were used for bulk TCR libraries. A single record per CDR3 protein comes from TCRdb applying MiXCR to the PCR reads. The sample carries about 320,000 distinct CDR3 sequences, 20% to 25% recorded once. The data stem from a study of molecular identifiers for immune sequencing clone quantification. Study results and limitations: Naive cells had under 1% of molecules in clones above 20 RNA copies, effectors over 97%.

This CDR3 has 13 residues. With 10%, 30% or 50% of RNA, about 19,000 to 1,000,000 naive CD8 T cells were sequenced. Sequencing input: naive CD8+ T cells from blood, with Jurkat cell RNA spiked in. As for subset: FACS-sorted CD8+CD4-CCR7+CD45RA+ naive T cells. The chain carries TRBV21-1 and TRBJ2-1; TRBD2 is taken as the D call from the table, unchecked against the DNA. TRBV21-1 is a listed pseudogene. This sequence was found in a human donor in good health. Some libraries in this study had Jurkat cell RNA spiked in. The CDR3 nucleotides are TGTGCCAGCAGCCAAGGGGGCGGGAGGGCCGGGTTCTTC. This translates into CASSQGGGRAGFF.